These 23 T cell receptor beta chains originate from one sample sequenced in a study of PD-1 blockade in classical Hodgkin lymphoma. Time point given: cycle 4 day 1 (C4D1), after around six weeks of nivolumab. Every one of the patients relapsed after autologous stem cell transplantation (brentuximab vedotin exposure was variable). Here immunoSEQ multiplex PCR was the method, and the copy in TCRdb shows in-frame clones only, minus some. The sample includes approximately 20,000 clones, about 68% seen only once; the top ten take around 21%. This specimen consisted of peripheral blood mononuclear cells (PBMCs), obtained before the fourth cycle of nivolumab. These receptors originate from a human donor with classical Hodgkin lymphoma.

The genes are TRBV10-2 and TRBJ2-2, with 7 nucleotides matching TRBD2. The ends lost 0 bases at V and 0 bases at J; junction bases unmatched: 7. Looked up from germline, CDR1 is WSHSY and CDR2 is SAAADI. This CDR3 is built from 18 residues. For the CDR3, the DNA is TGCGCCAGCAGTGAGTCGGGACTATCTGGAGCGAACACCGGGGAGCTGTTTTTT. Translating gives CASSESGLSGANTGELFF.

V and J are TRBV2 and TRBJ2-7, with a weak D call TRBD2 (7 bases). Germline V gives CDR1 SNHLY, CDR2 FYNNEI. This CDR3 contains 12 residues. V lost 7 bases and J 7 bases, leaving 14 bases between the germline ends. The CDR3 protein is CASIGGGREQYF. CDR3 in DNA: TGTGCCAGCATTGGGGGGGGCAGGGAGCAGTACTTC.

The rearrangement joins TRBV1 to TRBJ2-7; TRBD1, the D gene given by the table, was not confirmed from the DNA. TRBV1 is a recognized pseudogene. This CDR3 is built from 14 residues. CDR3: CTSMGARRTYEQYF. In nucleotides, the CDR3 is TGCACCAGCATGGGGGCACGACGAACCTACGAGCAGTACTTC.

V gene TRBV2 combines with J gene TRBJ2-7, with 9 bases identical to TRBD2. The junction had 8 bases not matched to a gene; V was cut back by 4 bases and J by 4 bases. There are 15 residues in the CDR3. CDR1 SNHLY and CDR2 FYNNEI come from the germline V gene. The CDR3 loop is CASSGLAGSGYEQYF. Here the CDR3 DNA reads TGTGCCAGCAGTGGGCTAGCGGGGAGCGGATACGAGCAGTACTTC.

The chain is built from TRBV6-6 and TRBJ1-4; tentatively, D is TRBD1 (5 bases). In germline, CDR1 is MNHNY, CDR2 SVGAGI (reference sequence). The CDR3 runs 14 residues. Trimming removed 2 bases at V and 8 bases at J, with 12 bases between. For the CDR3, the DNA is TGTGCCAGCAGTTACGGGGGGGGAAGAGAAAAACTGTTTTTT. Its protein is CASSYGGGREKLFF.

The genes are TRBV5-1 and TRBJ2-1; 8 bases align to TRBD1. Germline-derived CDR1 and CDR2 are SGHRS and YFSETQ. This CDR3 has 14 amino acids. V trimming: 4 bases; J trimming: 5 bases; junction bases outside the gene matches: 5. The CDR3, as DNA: TGCGCCAGCAGCCCGGACAGGGCTGACAATGAGCAGTTCTTC. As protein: CASSPDRADNEQFF. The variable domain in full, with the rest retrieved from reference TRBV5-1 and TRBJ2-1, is KAGVTQTPRYLIKTRGQQVTLSCSPISGHRSVSWYQQTPGQGLQFLFEYFSETQRNKGNFPGRFSGRQFSNSRSEMNVSTLELGDSALYLCASSPDRADNEQFFGPGTRLTVL.

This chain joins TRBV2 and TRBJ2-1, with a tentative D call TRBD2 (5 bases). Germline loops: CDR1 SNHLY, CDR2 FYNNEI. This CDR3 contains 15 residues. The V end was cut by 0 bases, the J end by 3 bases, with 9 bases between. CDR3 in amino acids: CASSEAGASYNEQFF. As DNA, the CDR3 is TGTGCCAGCAGTGAAGCGGGAGCCAGCTACAATGAGCAGTTCTTC.

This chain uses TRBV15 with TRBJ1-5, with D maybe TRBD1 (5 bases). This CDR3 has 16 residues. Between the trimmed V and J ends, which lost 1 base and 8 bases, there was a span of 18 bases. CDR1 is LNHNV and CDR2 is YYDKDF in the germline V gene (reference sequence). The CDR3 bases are TGTGCCACCAGCAGAGGTCGTGGGCAGGGTTTTAAGCCCCAGCATTTT. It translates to CATSRGRGQGFKPQHF.

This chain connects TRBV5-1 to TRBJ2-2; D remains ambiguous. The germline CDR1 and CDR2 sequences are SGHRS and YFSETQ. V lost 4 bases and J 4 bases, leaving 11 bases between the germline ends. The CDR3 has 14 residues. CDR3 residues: CASSGKVGTGELFF. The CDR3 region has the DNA TGCGCCAGCAGCGGAAAGGTTGGCACCGGGGAGCTGTTTTTT.

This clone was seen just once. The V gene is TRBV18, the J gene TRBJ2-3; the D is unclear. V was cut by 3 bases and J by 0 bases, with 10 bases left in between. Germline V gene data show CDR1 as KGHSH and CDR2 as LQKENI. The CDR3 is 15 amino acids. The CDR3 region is CASSPRTSSTDTQYF. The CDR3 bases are TGTGCCAGCTCACCCAGGACGTCTAGCACAGATACGCAGTATTTT.

Here the CDR3 reads CASSEGGGFSYNEQFF. The CDR3 DNA is TGTGCCAGCAGTGAAGGGGGAGGGTTTTCCTACAATGAGCAGTTCTTC. The rearrangement uses TRBV6-1 and TRBJ2-1; the match to TRBD2 covers 7 bases. Trimming removed 1 base from V and 1 base from J; junction bases left unmatched: 4. CDR3 length: 16 amino acids. In germline, CDR1 is MNHNS, CDR2 SASEGT.

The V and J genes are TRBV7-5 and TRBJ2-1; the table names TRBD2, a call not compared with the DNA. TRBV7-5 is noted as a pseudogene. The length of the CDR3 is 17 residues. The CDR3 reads CARSLGVPSGSFHEQFF. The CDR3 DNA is TGTGCCAGAAGCCTAGGGGTCCCTAGCGGGAGTTTCCATGAGCAGTTCTTC.

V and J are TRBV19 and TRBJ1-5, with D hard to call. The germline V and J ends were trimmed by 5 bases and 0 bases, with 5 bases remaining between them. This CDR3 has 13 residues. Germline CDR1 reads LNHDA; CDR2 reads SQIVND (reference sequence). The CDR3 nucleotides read TGTGCCAGTAGTCTCAATAGCAATCAGCCCCAGCATTTT. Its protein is CASSLNSNQPQHF. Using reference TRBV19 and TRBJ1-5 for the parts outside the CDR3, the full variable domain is DGGITQSPKYLFRKEGQNVTLSCEQNLNHDAMYWYRQDPGQGLRLIYYSQIVNDFQKGDIAEGYSVSREKKESFPLTVTSAQKNPTAFYLCASSLNSNQPQHFGDGTRLSIL.

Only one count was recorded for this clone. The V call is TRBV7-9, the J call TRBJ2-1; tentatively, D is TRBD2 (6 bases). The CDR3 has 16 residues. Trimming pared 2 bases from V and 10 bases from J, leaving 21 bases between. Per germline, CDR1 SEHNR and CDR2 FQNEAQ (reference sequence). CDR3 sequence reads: CASSLNLGGMGLEQFF. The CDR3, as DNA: TGTGCCAGCAGCTTAAACCTAGGAGGCATGGGACTGGAGCAGTTCTTC.

CDR3 DNA sequence: TGCAGTGCTAGGACTTACTACGAGCAGTACTTC. Translation gives CSARTYYEQYF. The chain recombines TRBV20-1 with TRBJ2-7; D unclear. The CDR3 has 11 residues. Germline CDR1 and CDR2: DFQATT and SNEGSKA (reference sequence). Trimming removed 3 bases at V and 3 bases at J, with 6 bases between.

The CDR3 nucleotides read TGTGCCAGTTGGTCGTGGGTTTCGCCTCGACCCCAGCATTTT. Protein product: CASWSWVSPRPQHF. V is TRBV19 and J is TRBJ1-5; D unresolved. Germline V gene sequence: CDR1 LNHDA, CDR2 SQIVND (reference sequence). V lost 8 bases and J 10 bases, leaving 21 bases between the germline ends. The CDR3 covers 14 residues.

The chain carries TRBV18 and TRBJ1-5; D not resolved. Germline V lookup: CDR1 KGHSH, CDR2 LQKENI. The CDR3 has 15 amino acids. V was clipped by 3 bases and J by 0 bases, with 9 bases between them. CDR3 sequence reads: CASSPSQNSNQPQHF. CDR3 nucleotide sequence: TGTGCCAGCTCACCGTCACAAAATAGCAATCAGCCCCAGCATTTT.

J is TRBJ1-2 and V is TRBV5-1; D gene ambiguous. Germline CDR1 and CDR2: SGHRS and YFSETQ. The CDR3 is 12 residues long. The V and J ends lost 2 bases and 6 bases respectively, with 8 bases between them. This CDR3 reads CASSLAVDGYTF. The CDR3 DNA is TGCGCCAGCAGCTTAGCAGTCGATGGCTACACCTTC.

CDR3 bases: TGTGCCAGCAGCCAGACCTACGAGCAGTACTTC. Translation gives CASSQTYEQYF. The J gene is TRBJ2-7, the V gene TRBV6-1, with D unresolved. Trimming left V 6 bases short and J 2 bases short, with 5 bases between. This CDR3 contains 11 residues. CDR1 MNHNS and CDR2 SASEGT come from the germline V gene.

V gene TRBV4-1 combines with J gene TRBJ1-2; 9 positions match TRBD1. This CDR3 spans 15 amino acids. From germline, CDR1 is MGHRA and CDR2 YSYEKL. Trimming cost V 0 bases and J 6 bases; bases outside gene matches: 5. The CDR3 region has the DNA TGCGCCAGCAGCCAAGAGAGGGACAGGGACCATGGCTACACCTTC. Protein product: CASSQERDRDHGYTF.

CDR3 nucleotides: TGTGCCAGCAGCCGCTATGCGGGAGATAAAGATACGCAGTATTTT. Translating it yields CASSRYAGDKDTQYF. The chain combines TRBV14 with TRBJ2-3; 7 bases are a match to TRBD2. Germline loops: CDR1 SGHDN, CDR2 FVKESK. CDR3 length equals 15 residues. J was trimmed by 5 bases and V by 4 bases; bases with no gene match: 9.

DNA for the CDR3: TGTGCTAGTGGTCTCCCCGCAGGGGGGTTTTACGAGCAGTACTTC. As protein: CASGLPAGGFYEQYF. The chain carries TRBV12-5 and TRBJ2-7; D may be TRBD1 (7 bases). Germline loops: CDR1 LGHNT, CDR2 FRNRAP. Trimming took off 5 bases at V and 4 bases at J, with 18 bases between the two ends. The CDR3 has 15 residues.

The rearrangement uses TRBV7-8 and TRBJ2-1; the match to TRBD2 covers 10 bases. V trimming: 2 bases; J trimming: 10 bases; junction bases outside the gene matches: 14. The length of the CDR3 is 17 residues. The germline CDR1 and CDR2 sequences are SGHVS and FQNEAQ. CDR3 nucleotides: TGTGCCAGCAGCTTATTTGCGGTGAAGCGGGAGGGTCGCGAGCAGTTCTTC. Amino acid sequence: CASSLFAVKREGREQFF.